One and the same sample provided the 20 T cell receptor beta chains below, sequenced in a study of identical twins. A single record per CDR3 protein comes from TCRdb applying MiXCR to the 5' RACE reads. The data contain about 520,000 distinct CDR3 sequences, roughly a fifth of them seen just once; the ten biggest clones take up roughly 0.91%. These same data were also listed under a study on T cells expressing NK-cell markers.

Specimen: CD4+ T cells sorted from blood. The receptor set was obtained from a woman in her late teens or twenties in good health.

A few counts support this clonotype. The DNA of the CDR3 is TGCGCCAGCAGCTTTGGGACAGGGCTGAACACTGAAGCTTTCTTT. Translated: CASSFGTGLNTEAFF. The chain links TRBV5-1 to TRBJ1-1; the match to TRBD1 covers 9 bases. This CDR3 region has 15 residues. V lost 2 bases to trimming and J lost 0 bases; unmatched junction nucleotides: 2. Germline V gene lookup returns CDR1 SGHRS and CDR2 YFSETQ.

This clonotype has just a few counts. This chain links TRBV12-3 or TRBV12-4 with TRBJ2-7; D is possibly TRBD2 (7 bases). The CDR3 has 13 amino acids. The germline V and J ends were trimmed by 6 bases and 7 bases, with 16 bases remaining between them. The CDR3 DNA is TGTGCCAGCAGGCTAGGCGGGGGCAGGGAGCAGTACTTC. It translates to CASRLGGGREQYF.

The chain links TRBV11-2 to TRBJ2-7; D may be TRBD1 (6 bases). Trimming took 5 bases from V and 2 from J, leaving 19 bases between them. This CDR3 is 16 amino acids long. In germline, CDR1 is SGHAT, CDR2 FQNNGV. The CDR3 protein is CASSPRMSDRAYEQYF. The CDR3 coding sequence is TGTGCCAGCAGCCCCCGGATGTCGGACAGAGCCTACGAGCAGTACTTC. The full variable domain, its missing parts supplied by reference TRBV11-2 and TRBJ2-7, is EAGVAQSPRYKIIEKRQSVAFWCNPISGHATLYWYQQILGQGPKLLIQFQNNGVVDDSQLPKDRFSAERLKGVDSTLKIQPAKLEDSAVYLCASSPRMSDRAYEQYFGPGTRLTVT.

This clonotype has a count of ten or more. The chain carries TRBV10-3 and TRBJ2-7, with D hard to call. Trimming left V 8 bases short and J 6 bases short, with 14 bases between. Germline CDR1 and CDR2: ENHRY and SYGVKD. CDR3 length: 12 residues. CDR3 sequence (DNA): TGTGCCATCGGCCAGCCAGGTACCGAGCAGTACTTC. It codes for CAIGQPGTEQYF.

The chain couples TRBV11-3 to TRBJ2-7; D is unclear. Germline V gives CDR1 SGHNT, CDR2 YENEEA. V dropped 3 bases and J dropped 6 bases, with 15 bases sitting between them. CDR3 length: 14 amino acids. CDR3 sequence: CASSLYGSSGEQYF. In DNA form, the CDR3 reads TGTGCCAGCAGCTTGTATGGATCATCGGGCGAGCAGTACTTC.

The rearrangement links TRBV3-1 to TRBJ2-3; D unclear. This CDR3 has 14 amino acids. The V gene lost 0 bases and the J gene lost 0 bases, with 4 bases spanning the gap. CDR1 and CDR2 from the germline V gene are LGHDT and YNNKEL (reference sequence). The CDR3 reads CASSQEASTDTQYF. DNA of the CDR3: TGTGCCAGCAGCCAAGAAGCTAGCACAGATACGCAGTATTTT.

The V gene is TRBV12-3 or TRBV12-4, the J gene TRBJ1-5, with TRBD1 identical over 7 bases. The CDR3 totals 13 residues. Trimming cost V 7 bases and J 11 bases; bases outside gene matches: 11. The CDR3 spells CASTLGQNRAQHF. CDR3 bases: TGTGCCAGCACCTTGGGACAGAACAGGGCCCAGCATTTT.

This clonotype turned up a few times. CDR3 in amino acids: CSADDGRPEAFF. The CDR3 DNA is TGCAGTGCTGATGACGGGAGGCCTGAAGCTTTCTTT. This chain connects TRBV20-1 to TRBJ1-1; no definite D call. CDR3 length: 12 amino acids. Trimming stripped 5 bases from V and 6 bases from J, with 13 bases between. Germline CDR1 DFQATT, CDR2 SNEGSKA (reference sequence).

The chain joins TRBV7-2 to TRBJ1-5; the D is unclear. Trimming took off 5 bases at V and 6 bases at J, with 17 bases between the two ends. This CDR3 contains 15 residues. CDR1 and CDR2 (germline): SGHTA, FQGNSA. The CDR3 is CASSPEAGFGQPQHF. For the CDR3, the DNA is TGTGCCAGCAGCCCGGAAGCGGGTTTCGGTCAGCCCCAGCATTTT.

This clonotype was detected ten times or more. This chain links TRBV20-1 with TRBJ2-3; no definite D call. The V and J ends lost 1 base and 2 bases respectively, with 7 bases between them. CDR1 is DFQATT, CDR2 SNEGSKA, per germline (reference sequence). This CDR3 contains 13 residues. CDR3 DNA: TGCAGTGCTAGAGTGTACAACACAGATACGCAGTATTTT. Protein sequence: CSARVYNTDTQYF.

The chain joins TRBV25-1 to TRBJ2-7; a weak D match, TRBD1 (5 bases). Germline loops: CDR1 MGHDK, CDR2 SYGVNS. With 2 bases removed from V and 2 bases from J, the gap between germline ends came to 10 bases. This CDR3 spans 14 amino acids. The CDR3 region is CASSEGAGPYEQYF. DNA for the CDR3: TGTGCCAGCAGTGAAGGGGCAGGGCCCTACGAGCAGTACTTC.

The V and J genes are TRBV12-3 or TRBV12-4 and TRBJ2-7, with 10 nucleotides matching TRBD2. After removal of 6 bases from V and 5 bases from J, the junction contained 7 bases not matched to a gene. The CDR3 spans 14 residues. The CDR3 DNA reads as TGTGCCAGCAGCCTACTAGCGGGATACCACGAGCAGTACTTC. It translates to CASSLLAGYHEQYF.

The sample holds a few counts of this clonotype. The CDR3 nucleotides read TGTGCCAGCAGGCCGTTTGGGAGGAGCGAGCAGTACTTC. It is translated as CASRPFGRSEQYF. V and J are TRBV6-1 and TRBJ2-7; the D gene is possibly TRBD2 (6 bases). Germline V gene lookup returns CDR1 MNHNS and CDR2 SASEGT. V gave up 6 bases and J gave up 6 bases, with 15 bases separating them. CDR3 length: 13 residues.

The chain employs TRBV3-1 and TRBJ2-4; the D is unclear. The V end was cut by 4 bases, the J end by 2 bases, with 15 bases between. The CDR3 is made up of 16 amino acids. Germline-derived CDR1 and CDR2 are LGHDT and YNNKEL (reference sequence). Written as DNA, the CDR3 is TGTGCCAGCAGCCTTACGATCGACTTGACCAAAAACATTCAGTACTTC. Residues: CASSLTIDLTKNIQYF.

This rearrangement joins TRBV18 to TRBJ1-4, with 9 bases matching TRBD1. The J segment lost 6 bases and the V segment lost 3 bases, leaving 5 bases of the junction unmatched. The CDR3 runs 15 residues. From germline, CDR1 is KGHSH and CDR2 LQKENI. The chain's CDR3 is CASSPGTGSYEKLFF. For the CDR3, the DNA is TGTGCCAGCTCACCTGGGACAGGGAGCTATGAAAAACTGTTTTTT.

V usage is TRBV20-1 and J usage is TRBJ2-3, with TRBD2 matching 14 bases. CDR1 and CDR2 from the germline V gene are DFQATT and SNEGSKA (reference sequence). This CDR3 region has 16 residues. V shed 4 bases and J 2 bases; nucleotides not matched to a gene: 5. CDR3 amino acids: CSAIRTSGRITDTQYF. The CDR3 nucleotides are TGCAGTGCTATCCGGACTAGCGGGAGGATCACAGATACGCAGTATTTT.

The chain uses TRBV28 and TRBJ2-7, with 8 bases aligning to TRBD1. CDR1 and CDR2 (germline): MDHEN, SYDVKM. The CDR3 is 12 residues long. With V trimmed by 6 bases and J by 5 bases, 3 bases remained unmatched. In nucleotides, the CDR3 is TGTGCCAGCAGCACAGGGGGTAACGAGCAGTACTTC. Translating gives CASSTGGNEQYF.

CDR3 sequence: CASSVATRRPNYGYTF. For the CDR3, the DNA is TGTGCCAGCAGCGTAGCTACTCGCCGGCCAAACTATGGCTACACCTTC. The chain carries TRBV9 and TRBJ1-2; D is unclear. The germline V gene encodes CDR1 SGDLS and CDR2 YYNGEE. This CDR3 is 16 amino acids long. The ends were cut back, 0 bases at V and 2 bases at J, with 14 bases in the middle. The variable domain in full, completed from reference TRBV9 and TRBJ1-2, reads DSGVTQTPKHLITATGQRVTLRCSPRSGDLSVYWYQQSLDQGLQFLIQYYNGEERAKGNILERFSAQQFPDLHSELNLSSLELGDSALYFCASSVATRRPNYGYTFGSGTRLTVV.

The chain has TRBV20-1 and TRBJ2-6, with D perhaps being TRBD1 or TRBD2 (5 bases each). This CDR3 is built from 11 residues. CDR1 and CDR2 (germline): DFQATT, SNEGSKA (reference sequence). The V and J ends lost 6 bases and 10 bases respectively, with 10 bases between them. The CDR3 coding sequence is TGCAGTGCCTTGGGGGTTAACGTCCTGACTTTC. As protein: CSALGVNVLTF.

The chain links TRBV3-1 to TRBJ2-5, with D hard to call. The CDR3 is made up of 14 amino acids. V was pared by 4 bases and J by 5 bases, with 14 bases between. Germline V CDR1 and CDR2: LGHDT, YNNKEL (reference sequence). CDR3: CASSPNPLIETQYF. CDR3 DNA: TGTGCCAGCAGCCCCAACCCCCTGATCGAGACCCAGTACTTC.